This T cell receptor (beta chain) was documented in a study of human T cells and chemical hapten exposure. Study background: Across the whole study, which lasted 20 to 30 weeks, patients were given diphenylcyclopropenone on the scalp once a week. Diagnoses of alopecia areata, totalis or universalis occurred in mostly female patients.

Noted time point: pre-sensitization, week 0. Specified treatment: therapeutic diphenylcyclopropenone sensitization with weekly scalp DPC. TCRdb redid the calling of the RACE reads with MiXCR, one entry per CDR3 protein. The sample includes tens of thousands of distinct CDR3 sequences, over 8% of them seen just once. This CDR3 has 11 residues. The V gene's germline CDR1 is MDHEN and CDR2 SYDVKM. V shed 6 bases and J shed 1 base, with 3 bases lying between them. This chain links TRBV28 with TRBJ1-1; D uncertain. The receptor's source is a woman between 40 and 50 years old with alopecia areata. Some clones in this sample may be carry-over from other donors' samples. The specimen comprised whole blood, sampled in connection with sensitization to the hapten diphenylcyclopropenone (DPC). The DNA of the CDR3 is TGTGCCAGCAGCCAGAACACTGAAGCTTTCTTT. Protein: CASSQNTEAFF.